This T cell receptor (beta chain) was observed in a study of T cells in localized non-small cell lung cancer. Study-level findings and limits: Researchers found a median approximately 50 of the top 100 tumor clones in adjacent lung.

CDR3 length equals 11 residues. CDR1 DFQATT and CDR2 SNEGSKA come from the germline V gene (reference sequence). V was clipped by 4 bases and J by 7 bases, with 8 bases between them. TCRdb's table, derived via immunoSEQ multiplex PCR, lists solely in-frame clones and lacks some. The sample lists around 30,000 clones, more than 70% occurring once. Details on this clone: Its matching antigen is unknown.

The sample was peripheral blood, taken before any cancer treatment. The receptor was isolated from a female donor at least 60 years old with stage III squamous cell lung carcinoma. V usage is TRBV20-1 and J usage is TRBJ2-1, with a possible D match to TRBD1 (6 bases). The chain's CDR3 is CSAKGENEQFF. Written as DNA, the CDR3 is TGCAGTGCTAAGGGGGAGAATGAGCAGTTCTTC.